The 9 T cell receptor beta chains listed next were all sequenced from one sample in a study of human T cells and chemical hapten exposure. In TCRdb, the RACE reads were re-called with MiXCR into one record per CDR3 protein. In the table there are more than 80,000 distinct CDR3 sequences, about a tenth of which are singletons. Time point defined: patch test 3, about 24 weeks after DPC sensitization. Treatment indicated: therapeutic diphenylcyclopropenone sensitization with weekly scalp DPC. The sample in question was whole blood, obtained in connection with sensitization to the hapten diphenylcyclopropenone (DPC). The source of these receptors is a woman aged 45-59 years with alopecia areata. Some clones in this sample may be carry-over from other donors' samples.

The V gene is TRBV12-3 or TRBV12-4, the J gene TRBJ2-1; D is possibly TRBD2 (5 bases). CDR3 length equals 15 residues. Trimming shortened V by 7 bases and J by 8 bases, and 21 bases separated the two germline ends. CDR3 nucleotide sequence: TGTGCCAGCACTAGGCAGGCTAGCTCCCTGGATGAGCAGTTCTTC. The encoded protein is CASTRQASSLDEQFF.

In its sample, this clonotype was seen a few times. As DNA, the CDR3 is TGCAGCGTTGAAGTCCAGGGGGCGCGCTATGGCTACACCTTC. This gives the protein CSVEVQGARYGYTF. The rearrangement joins TRBV29-1 to TRBJ1-2; 8 bases line up with TRBD1. The junction had 5 bases not matched to a gene; V was cut back by 1 base and J by 4 bases. Germline V lookup: CDR1 SQVTM, CDR2 ANQGSEA. CDR3 length: 14 amino acids.

Ten or more counts support this clonotype. The chain employs TRBV5-1 and TRBJ1-1, with D perhaps TRBD1 (5 bases). V was trimmed by 0 bases and J by 2 bases, leaving 8 bases between them. The germline gives CDR1 SGHRS, CDR2 YFSETQ. The CDR3 totals 14 residues. The CDR3 protein is CASSLGQQNTEAFF. CDR3 bases: TGCGCCAGCAGCTTGGGACAGCAAAACACTGAAGCTTTCTTT. Looking up the rest from reference TRBV5-1 and TRBJ1-1 gives the full variable domain: KAGVTQTPRYLIKTRGQQVTLSCSPISGHRSVSWYQQTPGQGLQFLFEYFSETQRNKGNFPGRFSGRQFSNSRSEMNVSTLELGDSALYLCASSLGQQNTEAFFGQGTRLTVV.

V and J are TRBV6-5 and TRBJ1-2; D call uncertain. The CDR3 is made up of 14 amino acids. Germline CDR1 reads MNHEY; CDR2 reads SVGAGI. V lost 0 bases to trimming and J lost 4 bases, with 9 bases between them. CDR3 protein: CASSYSGSPYGYTF. In DNA, the CDR3 is TGTGCCAGCAGTTACTCGGGGTCGCCCTATGGCTACACCTTC.

This clonotype occurred many times. CDR3 residues: CASSGTWDSSGNTIYF. The CDR3 bases are TGCGCCAGCAGTGGTACCTGGGACAGCTCTGGAAACACCATATATTTT. J is TRBJ1-3 and V is TRBV10-2; the match to TRBD1 covers 7 bases. The junction had 6 bases not matched to a gene; V was cut back by 4 bases and J by 0 bases. Germline CDR1 WSHSY, CDR2 SAAADI. The CDR3 is 16 residues long.

This clonotype occurred a few times. The V gene is TRBV18, the J gene TRBJ1-1, with a weak D call TRBD1 (5 bases). CDR3 length: 14 residues. V lost 1 base to trimming and J lost 0 bases, with 6 bases between them. CDR1 KGHSH and CDR2 LQKENI come from the germline V gene. The CDR3 sequence is CASSPQGMNTEAFF. The CDR3 DNA reads as TGTGCCAGCTCACCACAGGGGATGAACACTGAAGCTTTCTTT.

The sample holds many counts of this clonotype. J is TRBJ1-1 and V is TRBV30; D gene unclear. Germline CDR1 is GTSNPN and CDR2 is SVGIG (reference sequence). CDR3 length: 14 residues. The V end lost 4 bases, the J end lost 1 base, and 13 bases lay between the germline ends. CDR3 DNA: TGTGCCTGGAAGAAGGGCTGGTCGAACACTGAAGCTTTCTTT. This gives the protein CAWKKGWSNTEAFF.

This clonotype was seen repeatedly, ten times or more. The J gene is TRBJ2-1, the V gene TRBV25-1; D call uncertain. CDR3 size: 16 residues. The V and J ends lost 3 bases and 0 bases respectively, with 12 bases between them. CDR1 is MGHDK and CDR2 is SYGVNS in the germline V gene. The DNA for the CDR3 is TGTGCCAGCAGTGAGGCGCCCTTTAGCTCCTACAATGAGCAGTTCTTC. Translated, it gives CASSEAPFSSYNEQFF.

The rearrangement joins TRBV29-1 to TRBJ2-5; 8 bases are shared with TRBD1. Germline lookup yields CDR1 SQVTM and CDR2 ANQGSEA. With V trimmed by 5 bases and J by 3 bases, 11 bases remained unmatched. This CDR3 is 15 amino acids long. The CDR3 loop reads CSVLGGRGHKETQYF. CDR3 DNA sequence: TGCAGCGTTCTGGGCGGCAGGGGGCATAAAGAGACCCAGTACTTC.